The 7 T cell receptor beta chains reported below all come from one sample, sequenced in a study of STAT5B mutations in CD4+ large granular lymphocyte leukemia. The data were produced by immunoSEQ multiplex PCR, yet TCRdb's version contains in-frame clones alone and is incomplete. The data show more than 30,000 clones, more than 75% seen once. The sequenced sample was CD4+ T cells from blood buffy coats. Every receptor here comes from a human donor in good health.

V and J are TRBV28 and TRBJ1-4; 7 nucleotides match TRBD1. The germline V gene encodes CDR1 MDHEN and CDR2 SYDVKM. The CDR3 length is 15 residues. Germline trimming cut 5 bases from V and 3 bases from J; bases unmatched to any gene: 6. CDR3 sequence reads: CASSDRTGPNEKLFF. CDR3 in DNA: TGTGCCAGCAGTGACCGGACAGGACCTAATGAAAAACTGTTTTTT.

The chain links TRBV6-5 to TRBJ1-5; D is ambiguous. Trimming pared 0 bases from V and 3 bases from J, leaving 3 bases between. The CDR3 length is 13 residues. Germline CDR1 MNHEY, CDR2 SVGAGI. In nucleotides, the CDR3 is TGTGCCAGCAGTTACTCGAACAATCAGCCCCAGCATTTT. Translating gives CASSYSNNQPQHF.

The V gene is TRBV19, the J gene TRBJ2-1; D is unclear. The CDR3 is made up of 12 amino acids. CDR1 is LNHDA, CDR2 SQIVND, per germline (reference sequence). Trimming took off 4 bases at V and 9 bases at J, with 10 bases between the two ends. The CDR3 region has the DNA TGTGCCAGTAGTAAACGCAGGAGTGAGCAGTTCTTC. This sequence encodes CASSKRRSEQFF.

This sequence joins TRBV7-6 and TRBJ2-5, with TRBD2 identical over 9 bases. V dropped 3 bases and J dropped 11; count of bases not matched to a gene: 13. The CDR3 covers 15 residues. Germline CDR1 is SGHVS and CDR2 is FNYEAQ. The DNA of the CDR3 is TGTGCCAGCAGCTTTATAGCGGGAGCCCCGGGGGAGCAGTACTTC. It codes for CASSFIAGAPGEQYF.

The V gene is TRBV5-5, the J gene TRBJ2-5; D not resolved. Per the germline V gene, CDR1 is SGHKS and CDR2 is YYEKEE (reference sequence). The CDR3 has 13 amino acids. The germline V and J ends were trimmed by 4 bases and 5 bases, with 12 bases remaining between them. The CDR3 reads CASSTAVGETQYF. The CDR3 DNA is TGTGCCAGCAGCACGGCAGTCGGTGAGACCCAGTACTTC. Together with reference TRBV5-5 and TRBJ2-5, the CDR3 gives the full variable domain: DAGVTQSPTHLIKTRGQQVTLRCSPISGHKSVSWYQQVLGQGPQFIFQYYEKEERGRGNFPDRFSARQFPNYSSELNVNALLLGDSALYLCASSTAVGETQYFGPGTRLLVL.

V usage is TRBV19 and J usage is TRBJ1-2; D not resolved. This CDR3 is built from 15 residues. Deletions cut 6 bases from V and 6 bases from J, with 20 bases between. The germline V gene has CDR1 LNHDA and CDR2 SQIVND (reference sequence). The CDR3 coding sequence is TGTGCCAGTAGCCCAGTGGGTAAGAAGGAGGATGGCTACACCTTC. Its protein is CASSPVGKKEDGYTF.

V is TRBV7-6 and J is TRBJ1-3; unclear D gene. The germline V gene has CDR1 SGHVS and CDR2 FNYEAQ. This CDR3 region has 15 residues. V lost 2 bases and J lost 0, with 8 bases in between. In DNA, the CDR3 is TGTGCCAGCAGCTTAAGCGGCCGCTCTGGAAACACCATATATTTT. Its protein product is CASSLSGRSGNTIYF.